The next 17 T cell receptor beta chains were all read from a single sample in a study of T cell repertoires in cytomegalovirus infection. TCRdb reprocessed the reads with MiXCR, giving one entry per CDR3 protein. Of about 180,000 distinct CDR3 sequences listed, approximately 14% are singletons. Sequencing used PBMCs. These receptors originate from a human donor in good health (CMV status not recorded). Some clones in this sample may be carry-over from other donors' samples.

The V gene is TRBV29-1, the J gene TRBJ2-7; perhaps TRBD1 as D (6 bases). V shed 6 bases and J shed 2 bases, with 14 bases lying between them. The CDR3 is 13 residues long. The V gene's germline CDR1 is SQVTM and CDR2 ANQGSEA. The CDR3 sequence: CSVPGVPPYEQYF. The CDR3 region has the DNA TGCAGCGTCCCAGGGGTACCCCCCTACGAGCAGTACTTC.

This clonotype has only a few counts. The chain is built from TRBV20-1 and TRBJ1-6, with a weak D call TRBD1 (5 bases). The length of the CDR3 is 14 residues. The V gene lost 3 bases and the J gene lost 3 bases, with 9 bases spanning the gap. Germline lookup yields CDR1 DFQATT and CDR2 SNEGSKA (reference sequence). The CDR3 DNA is TGCAGTGCTAGTACAGGAATCTATAATTCACCCCTCCACTTT. Protein: CSASTGIYNSPLHF.

The sample holds many counts of this clonotype. The V and J genes are TRBV6-2 or TRBV6-3 and TRBJ2-2; tentative D call: TRBD1 (6 bases). Trimming cost V 5 bases and J 4 bases, with 20 bases left between them. The CDR3 is 17 residues long. CDR1 and CDR2 (germline): MNHEY, SVGEGT. CDR3 DNA: TGTGCCAGCAGTCTAACGCCAGGGGCGCAGGGCACCGGGGAGCTGTTTTTT. Protein: CASSLTPGAQGTGELFF.

The V and J genes are TRBV20-1 and TRBJ1-2, with 7 bases fitting TRBD1. The CDR3 consists of 15 residues. J was trimmed by 8 bases and V by 0 bases; bases with no gene match: 12. Looked up from germline, CDR1 is DFQATT and CDR2 is SNEGSKA (reference sequence). CDR3 coding DNA: TGCAGTGCTAGAGACTCGACAGGGATCTTGGAGGGCTACACCTTC. This gives the protein CSARDSTGILEGYTF.

This clonotype was observed at least ten times. The CDR3 nucleotides read TGTGCCAGCAGCCCAGTAGGGACTAGGGCGGAGACCCAGTACTTC. Translation gives CASSPVGTRAETQYF. The chain joins TRBV7-2 to TRBJ2-5; 8 bases map to TRBD2. Germline trimming cut 5 bases from V and 5 bases from J; bases unmatched to any gene: 10. Germline assignment: CDR1 SGHTA and CDR2 FQGNSA. This CDR3 is 15 amino acids long.

This clonotype has more than one count but fewer than ten. This chain joins TRBV7-8 and TRBJ2-7; D is uncertain. Germline-derived CDR1 and CDR2 are SGHVS and FQNEAQ. The CDR3 is 15 amino acids. V was clipped by 1 base and J by 2 bases, with 12 bases between them. Here the CDR3 reads CASSLELGRTYEQYF. In DNA form, the CDR3 reads TGTGCCAGCAGCTTAGAACTTGGGCGGACCTACGAGCAGTACTTC.

This clonotype was counted a few times. This chain uses TRBV29-1 with TRBJ2-3; D may match TRBD1 or TRBD2 (5 bases each). The CDR3 is 15 residues long. V was pared by 1 base and J by 6 bases, with 17 bases between. Per germline, CDR1 SQVTM and CDR2 ANQGSEA. Here the CDR3 reads CSVEGGQGRLDTQYF. In nucleotides, the CDR3 is TGCAGCGTTGAAGGAGGGCAGGGAAGATTGGATACGCAGTATTTT.

This clonotype was seen just once. V usage is TRBV6-8 and J usage is TRBJ2-2; a weak D match, TRBD1 (6 bases). CDR3 length: 14 amino acids. Germline V gene lookup returns CDR1 MNHGY and CDR2 SAAAGT. Trimming removed 5 bases at V and 6 bases at J, with 13 bases between. DNA for the CDR3: TGTGCCAGCAGTACTTTACAGGGTTCCGGGGAGCTGTTTTTT. This codes for CASSTLQGSGELFF.

This clonotype was seen many times. J is TRBJ1-5 and V is TRBV19; 10 bases agree with TRBD1. The CDR3 contains 16 residues. Per germline, CDR1 LNHDA and CDR2 SQIVND (reference sequence). J was trimmed by 2 bases and V by 3 bases; bases with no gene match: 4. The CDR3 DNA reads as TGTGCCAGTAGTATGGGGACAGGGGATGGCAATCAGCCCCAGCATTTT. Translated, it gives CASSMGTGDGNQPQHF.

This clonotype was observed at least ten times. CDR3 in amino acids: CASSPLDRGPSSNQPQHF. For the CDR3, the DNA is TGTGCCAGCAGTCCGTTGGACAGGGGGCCGAGTTCCAATCAGCCCCAGCATTTT. This chain connects TRBV28 to TRBJ1-5; 11 bases fit TRBD1. V shed 5 bases and J 3 bases; nucleotides not matched to a gene: 12. This CDR3 contains 18 residues. Germline assignment: CDR1 MDHEN and CDR2 SYDVKM.

The chain links TRBV29-1 to TRBJ2-1, with 7 bases aligning to TRBD2. This CDR3 region has 14 residues. Germline CDR1 is SQVTM and CDR2 is ANQGSEA. Trimming took 4 bases from V and 7 from J; bases not matched to a gene: 10. DNA of the CDR3: TGCAGCGTTGTTGAGGCGGGAGCTGGGAATGAGCAGTTCTTC. This encodes CSVVEAGAGNEQFF.

This clonotype has ten or more counts. The rearrangement joins TRBV7-2 to TRBJ2-5; D call uncertain. The CDR3 has 14 amino acids. Germline assignment: CDR1 SGHTA and CDR2 FQGNSA. The V end lost 2 bases, the J end lost 2 bases, and 9 bases lay between the germline ends. CDR3 region: CASSLRGSQETQYF. The CDR3 coding sequence is TGTGCCAGCAGCTTACGAGGCTCTCAAGAGACCCAGTACTTC.

This clonotype was observed once. A much larger clone is a single base away; this may be a read error. This chain uses TRBV7-8 with TRBJ2-1; 7 nucleotides align to TRBD2. Germline CDR1 is SGHVS and CDR2 is FQNEAQ. CDR3 length equals 15 residues. The V segment lost 2 bases and the J segment 4 bases; nucleotides outside the gene matches: 5. The CDR3 protein is CASSLFAGVYNEQFF. CDR3 DNA sequence: TGTGCCAGCAGCTTATTTGCGGGAGTATACAATGAGCAGTTCTTC.

A word on this clonotype: Being one base from a much bigger clone, this may be a read error. V is TRBV6-6 and J is TRBJ1-2; 7 positions agree with TRBD1. J lost 0 bases, V lost 7 bases, and 11 bases had no gene match. Per the germline V gene, CDR1 is MNHNY and CDR2 is SVGAGI (reference sequence). The CDR3 is 16 residues long. CDR3 nucleotide sequence: TGTGCCAGCAAACGGACAGGCTGGAAAGCTAACTATGGCTACACCTTC. Its protein product is CASKRTGWKANYGYTF.

The V gene is TRBV29-1, the J gene TRBJ2-5; a weak D match, TRBD1 (6 bases). Trimming left V 5 bases short and J 4 bases short, with 20 bases between. This CDR3 has 15 amino acids. CDR1 and CDR2 from the germline V gene are SQVTM and ANQGSEA. CDR3 protein: CSVRGRGPMGETQYF. The CDR3 DNA reads TGCAGCGTTCGAGGCAGGGGACCCATGGGAGAGACCCAGTACTTC.

This clonotype was counted at least ten times. The chain joins TRBV7-6 to TRBJ2-7; D unresolved. CDR1 and CDR2 (germline): SGHVS, FNYEAQ. The CDR3 sequence is 14 residues long. The V end lost 1 base, the J end lost 3 bases, and 10 bases lay between the germline ends. CDR3: CASSLEGRYYEQYF. The CDR3 DNA reads TGTGCCAGCAGCTTAGAAGGCAGATACTACGAGCAGTACTTC.

In the case of this clonotype: The CDR3 carries no conserved terminal phenylalanine or tryptophan, so it likely arises from a read error. The chain joins TRBV7-2 to TRBJ1-1; D gene unclear. CDR1 and CDR2 from the germline V gene are SGHTA and FQGNSA. The CDR3 spans 12 residues. V was clipped by 1 base and J by 5 bases, with 5 bases between them. CDR3 residues: CASSLVDTEAFL. CDR3 DNA sequence: TGTGCCAGCAGCTTAGTGGATACTGAAGCTTTCCTT.